The TCR beta chain described here comes from a study of OX40 agonist ivuxolimab in advanced cancers. Study information: It was ivuxolimab, an agonistic anti-OX40 (CD134) antibody, that patients were treated with. Every patient in dose escalation had hepatocellular carcinoma, melanoma, renal cell or head and neck cancer. Eligibility admitted prior anti-PD-1, anti-PD-L1 or anti-CTLA-4 therapy; about 42% had some.

V lost 6 bases and J lost 2; bases outside the gene matches: 8. The V gene's germline CDR1 is SEHNR and CDR2 FQNEAQ (reference sequence). The CDR3 consists of 15 residues. Sequencing used immunoSEQ multiplex PCR; TCRdb keeps in-frame clones, though not all of them. The sample yields approximately 74,000 clones, 90% seen once. This receptor was obtained from an adult with an advanced solid tumor such as melanoma, head and neck, liver or kidney cancer. This chain connects TRBV7-9 to TRBJ2-3; 7 nucleotides line up with TRBD1. Material: CD4+ or CD8+ T cells sorted from blood, obtained in a trial of the OX40 agonist ivuxolimab. The CDR3 bases are TGTGCCAGCAGAACCACAGGGGACCCCACAGATACGCAGTATTTT. This translates into CASRTTGDPTDTQYF.